These T cell receptor beta chains were read from a single sample in a study of T cells in Graves' hyperthyroidism and ophthalmopathy. TCRdb re-analysed the multiplex PCR reads in MiXCR, keeping a single row per CDR3 protein. This sample has approximately 600,000 distinct CDR3 sequences; roughly 13% occur once, and the top ten carry less than 6%. The sample was blood. Source of these receptors: a woman in her thirties with Graves' hyperthyroidism that later progressed to Graves' ophthalmopathy. CDR3s include the opening cysteine and the closing phenylalanine or tryptophan. Fields, in order: clone size, V gene, J gene, D gene, CDR3 protein, CDR3 DNA. D genes are given only for firm matches. A clone size is listed for some rows: how often the clone was seen (once, few, many), or a class if it is expanded.

clone_size: many; v_call: TRBV3-1; j_call: TRBJ2-1; d_call: -; cdr3_aa: CASNPVGEDEQFF; cdr3_nt: TGTGCCAGCAATCCAGTGGGGGAAGATGAGCAGTTCTTC
clone_size: many; v_call: TRBV7-9; j_call: TRBJ2-3; d_call: TRBD2; cdr3_aa: CASIDSGTMSTDTQYF; cdr3_nt: TGTGCCAGCATCGACTCCGGGACTATGAGCACAGATACGCAGTATTTT
clone_size: few; v_call: TRBV12-3/TRBV12-4; j_call: TRBJ2-6; d_call: -; cdr3_aa: CASSPQTGISGANVLTF; cdr3_nt: TGTGCCAGCAGTCCACAAACAGGGATCTCTGGGGCCAACGTCCTGACTTTC
clone_size: many; v_call: TRBV6-2/TRBV6-3; j_call: TRBJ2-1; d_call: TRBD2; cdr3_aa: CASSVGLADYNEQFF; cdr3_nt: TGTGCCAGCAGTGTGGGACTAGCGGACTACAATGAGCAGTTCTTC
clone_size: many; v_call: TRBV20-1; j_call: TRBJ1-1; d_call: -; cdr3_aa: CSARGGSGSAFF; cdr3_nt: TGCAGTGCTAGGGGGGGCTCCGGAAGCGCTTTCTTT
clone_size: many; v_call: TRBV11-2; j_call: TRBJ2-1; d_call: -; cdr3_aa: CASSLDLSPTYNEQFF; cdr3_nt: TGTGCCAGCAGCTTAGATCTGTCCCCCACCTACAATGAGCAGTTCTTC
clone_size: many; v_call: TRBV7-2; j_call: TRBJ2-3; d_call: -; cdr3_aa: CASTEGNTQYF; cdr3_nt: TGTGCCAGCACTGAGGGTAATACGCAGTATTTT
clone_size: many; v_call: TRBV3-1; j_call: TRBJ1-2; d_call: -; cdr3_aa: CASSQRISYGYTF; cdr3_nt: TGTGCCAGCAGCCAGAGGATTAGCTATGGCTACACCTTC
clone_size: -; v_call: TRBV5-5; j_call: TRBJ1-2; d_call: TRBD1; cdr3_aa: CASSSGQKRFYGYTF; cdr3_nt: TGTGCCAGCAGCTCGGGACAGAAGCGATTCTATGGCTACACCTTC
clone_size: many; v_call: TRBV4-2; j_call: TRBJ1-1; d_call: -; cdr3_aa: CASSQDWAGTEAFF; cdr3_nt: TGTGCCAGCAGCCAAGATTGGGCGGGAACTGAAGCTTTCTTT
clone_size: -; v_call: TRBV28; j_call: TRBJ2-7; d_call: -; cdr3_aa: CASRDFSRGNEQYF; cdr3_nt: TGTGCCAGCAGGGATTTTAGCAGGGGCAACGAGCAGTACTTC
clone_size: many; v_call: TRBV6-1; j_call: TRBJ2-1; d_call: -; cdr3_aa: CASSRPLSAASYNEQFF; cdr3_nt: TGTGCCAGCAGTCGCCCGCTTAGTGCGGCTTCCTACAATGAGCAGTTCTTC
clone_size: few; v_call: TRBV30; j_call: TRBJ1-1; d_call: -; cdr3_aa: CAWRAGVRTEAFF; cdr3_nt: TGTGCCTGGCGGGCAGGGGTAAGGACTGAAGCTTTCTTT
clone_size: many; v_call: TRBV11-3; j_call: TRBJ2-7; d_call: TRBD2; cdr3_aa: CASSPRGGEDYEQYF; cdr3_nt: TGTGCCAGCAGCCCCCGGGGAGGGGAGGACTACGAGCAGTACTTC
clone_size: -; v_call: TRBV30; j_call: TRBJ2-7; d_call: -; cdr3_aa: CAWSVGDFETYEQYF; cdr3_nt: TGTGCCTGGAGTGTAGGGGACTTTGAGACCTACGAGCAGTACTTC
clone_size: many; v_call: TRBV6-1; j_call: TRBJ2-7; d_call: TRBD2; cdr3_aa: CASSLTGTSGEQYF; cdr3_nt: TGTGCCAGCAGTTTAACCGGGACTAGCGGCGAGCAGTACTTC
clone_size: many; v_call: TRBV12-3/TRBV12-4; j_call: TRBJ1-1; d_call: -; cdr3_aa: CASSSGGAQAEAFF; cdr3_nt: TGTGCCAGCAGTTCGGGGGGGGCGCAGGCTGAAGCTTTCTTT
clone_size: few; v_call: TRBV7-8; j_call: TRBJ2-1; d_call: TRBD1; cdr3_aa: CSGQGANNEQFF; cdr3_nt: TGTTCGGGGCAGGGGGCGAACAATGAGCAGTTCTTC
clone_size: many; v_call: TRBV2; j_call: TRBJ1-5; d_call: -; cdr3_aa: CASTPSLFVRLNQPQHF; cdr3_nt: TGTGCCAGCACCCCTTCCCTTTTTGTGCGCTTGAATCAGCCCCAGCATTTT
clone_size: many; v_call: TRBV27; j_call: TRBJ1-2; d_call: -; cdr3_aa: CASRGGRGWIDGYTF; cdr3_nt: TGTGCCAGCAGGGGGGGAAGAGGGTGGATTGATGGCTACACCTTC
clone_size: many; v_call: TRBV12-3/TRBV12-4; j_call: TRBJ1-1; d_call: TRBD1; cdr3_aa: CASRLGQGNTEAFF; cdr3_nt: TGTGCCAGCAGATTGGGACAGGGGAACACTGAAGCTTTCTTT
clone_size: many; v_call: TRBV10-3; j_call: TRBJ1-2; d_call: TRBD1; cdr3_aa: CAIRPGQSIPNYGYTF; cdr3_nt: TGTGCCATCAGACCGGGACAGAGTATCCCTAACTATGGCTACACCTTC
clone_size: few; v_call: TRBV4-2; j_call: TRBJ1-1; d_call: -; cdr3_aa: CASSQEAGVTGGTEAFF; cdr3_nt: TGTGCCAGCAGCCAAGAAGCAGGCGTGACGGGGGGCACTGAAGCTTTCTTT
clone_size: few; v_call: TRBV19; j_call: TRBJ2-7; d_call: -; cdr3_aa: CASSIAGYEQYF; cdr3_nt: TGTGCCAGTAGTATAGCAGGGTACGAGCAGTACTTC
clone_size: many; v_call: TRBV19; j_call: TRBJ2-3; d_call: TRBD1; cdr3_aa: CASSRGQGGFTDTQYF; cdr3_nt: TGTGCCAGTAGTAGAGGACAGGGAGGATTTACAGATACGCAGTATTTT
clone_size: few; v_call: TRBV9; j_call: TRBJ2-7; d_call: -; cdr3_aa: CASSGLVSYEQYF; cdr3_nt: TGTGCCAGCAGCGGACTAGTTTCCTACGAGCAGTACTTC
clone_size: few; v_call: TRBV27; j_call: TRBJ2-3; d_call: TRBD2; cdr3_aa: CASRREGHTDTQYF; cdr3_nt: TGTGCCAGCCGAAGGGAGGGCCACACAGATACGCAGTATTTT
clone_size: many; v_call: TRBV20-1; j_call: TRBJ2-7; d_call: -; cdr3_aa: CSATSPGPGVLSYEQYF; cdr3_nt: TGCAGTGCTACCTCTCCTGGTCCGGGAGTACTCTCCTACGAGCAGTACTTC
clone_size: many; v_call: TRBV28; j_call: TRBJ1-1; d_call: TRBD1; cdr3_aa: CASSRTGGRSEAFF; cdr3_nt: TGTGCCAGCAGTAGGACAGGGGGCAGGTCTGAAGCTTTCTTT
clone_size: once; v_call: TRBV20-1; j_call: TRBJ1-4; d_call: -; cdr3_aa: CSASNRDNEKLFF; cdr3_nt: TGCAGTGCTAGTAACAGGGATAATGAAAAACTGTTTTTT
clone_size: few; v_call: TRBV27; j_call: TRBJ2-7; d_call: -; cdr3_aa: CASSLSVGVLSYEQYF; cdr3_nt: TGTGCCAGCAGTTTATCGGTCGGGGTTTTAAGCTACGAGCAGTACTTC
clone_size: few; v_call: TRBV5-5; j_call: TRBJ2-7; d_call: -; cdr3_aa: CASSWAPYEQYF; cdr3_nt: TGTGCCAGCAGCTGGGCCCCCTACGAGCAGTACTTC
clone_size: many; v_call: TRBV14; j_call: TRBJ1-2; d_call: -; cdr3_aa: CASSQNLGPYGYTF; cdr3_nt: TGTGCCAGCAGCCAAAATCTTGGACCATATGGCTACACCTTC
clone_size: many; v_call: TRBV12-3/TRBV12-4; j_call: TRBJ1-1; d_call: -; cdr3_aa: CASTQAAGASEAFF; cdr3_nt: TGTGCCAGCACCCAGGCAGCGGGGGCCAGTGAAGCTTTCTTT
clone_size: many; v_call: TRBV19; j_call: TRBJ1-5; d_call: -; cdr3_aa: CASSISRGQPQHF; cdr3_nt: TGTGCCAGTAGTATATCCAGGGGACAGCCCCAGCATTTT
clone_size: -; v_call: TRBV7-9; j_call: TRBJ1-1; d_call: -; cdr3_aa: CASGASAEAFF; cdr3_nt: TGTGCCTCAGGGGCCAGCGCTGAAGCTTTCTTT
clone_size: -; v_call: TRBV3-1; j_call: TRBJ2-3; d_call: -; cdr3_aa: CASSLPIPRADTQYF; cdr3_nt: TGTGCCAGCAGCCTGCCGATCCCTAGAGCGGATACGCAGTATTTT
clone_size: few; v_call: TRBV7-3; j_call: TRBJ2-7; d_call: -; cdr3_aa: CASSPGGWGSGEQYF; cdr3_nt: TGTGCCAGCAGCCCCGGGGGATGGGGGTCGGGCGAGCAGTACTTC
clone_size: few; v_call: TRBV10-3; j_call: TRBJ2-3; d_call: -; cdr3_aa: CAISDGQEAQYF; cdr3_nt: TGTGCCATCAGTGACGGGCAGGAGGCGCAGTATTTT
clone_size: many; v_call: TRBV6-1; j_call: TRBJ2-5; d_call: TRBD1; cdr3_aa: CASVRDRADETQYF; cdr3_nt: TGTGCCAGCGTACGGGACAGGGCTGACGAGACCCAGTACTTC
clone_size: -; v_call: TRBV10-3; j_call: TRBJ1-5; d_call: -; cdr3_aa: CAISESRENQPQHF; cdr3_nt: TGTGCCATCAGTGAGTCTAGGGAGAATCAGCCCCAGCATTTT
clone_size: few; v_call: TRBV20-1; j_call: TRBJ2-1; d_call: TRBD2; cdr3_aa: CSARDDGRDYNEQFF; cdr3_nt: TGCAGTGCTAGAGATGATGGGAGGGATTACAATGAGCAGTTCTTC
clone_size: once; v_call: TRBV12-3/TRBV12-4; j_call: TRBJ2-7; d_call: -; cdr3_aa: CASSFILSPSYEQYF; cdr3_nt: TGTGCCAGCAGTTTCATCCTCTCCCCCTCCTACGAGCAGTACTTC
clone_size: many; v_call: TRBV18; j_call: TRBJ2-1; d_call: -; cdr3_aa: CASSTGTNLFNEQFF; cdr3_nt: TGTGCCAGCTCAACCGGGACCAACCTCTTTAATGAGCAGTTCTTC
clone_size: -; v_call: TRBV20-1; j_call: TRBJ2-1; d_call: TRBD1; cdr3_aa: CSAFFTGTGVAGGYNEQFF; cdr3_nt: TGCAGTGCCTTCTTCACCGGGACAGGGGTGGCGGGAGGCTACAATGAGCAGTTCTTC
clone_size: few; v_call: TRBV4-1; j_call: TRBJ2-7; d_call: TRBD2; cdr3_aa: CASSQDVREWAYEQYF; cdr3_nt: TGCGCCAGCAGCCAAGATGTGCGGGAGTGGGCCTACGAGCAGTACTTC
clone_size: many; v_call: TRBV6-2/TRBV6-3; j_call: TRBJ2-1; d_call: -; cdr3_aa: CASSYSLAGLTYNEQFF; cdr3_nt: TGTGCCAGCAGTTACTCGTTGGCAGGCTTAACCTACAATGAGCAGTTCTTC
clone_size: few; v_call: TRBV19; j_call: TRBJ1-1; d_call: -; cdr3_aa: CASSILEGSVGAFF; cdr3_nt: TGTGCCAGTAGTATTTTAGAGGGATCAGTTGGCGCTTTCTTT
clone_size: many; v_call: TRBV28; j_call: TRBJ1-1; d_call: TRBD1; cdr3_aa: CASSFLRGGAEAFF; cdr3_nt: TGTGCCAGCAGTTTCCTCAGGGGGGGCGCTGAAGCTTTCTTT
clone_size: many; v_call: TRBV20-1; j_call: TRBJ2-7; d_call: TRBD1; cdr3_aa: CSARDYGTGDEQYF; cdr3_nt: TGCAGTGCTAGAGATTACGGGACAGGGGACGAGCAGTACTTC
clone_size: -; v_call: TRBV5-1; j_call: TRBJ2-7; d_call: -; cdr3_aa: CASSSGTASSYEQYF; cdr3_nt: TGCGCCAGCAGCTCCGGGACGGCGAGCTCCTACGAGCAGTACTTC